Presented here are 21 T cell receptor beta chains from one specimen sequenced in a study of beta chain features in type 1 diabetes. General study results and limits: In every one of the four CD4+ subsets, TCRB CDR3s were moderately but significantly shorter in Type 1 diabetes patients.

As every portion of the isolated RNA was reverse transcribed, the sequencing read expressed TCRB transcripts. Some clones are missing from TCRdb's copy, which holds only in-frame ones; the method was immunoSEQ multiplex PCR. The sample contains hundreds of thousands of clones, over 12% of which appear only once. For these receptors, no antigen is known. The sample taken for sequencing was naive CD4+ T cells from blood. Every receptor here comes from a man in his late teens or twenties with type 1 diabetes.

This clone was picked up a small number of times. The CDR3, as DNA: TGTGCCAGCAGTACAGGCACTGGGGCCAACGTCCTGACTTTC. The encoded protein is CASSTGTGANVLTF. The V gene is TRBV5-4, the J gene TRBJ2-6, with a possible D match to TRBD1 (5 bases). Germline assignment: CDR1 SGHNT and CDR2 YYREEE (reference sequence). CDR3 size: 14 residues. V dropped 5 bases and J dropped 2 bases, with 8 bases sitting between them.

A few counts support this clone. V and J are TRBV4-1 and TRBJ2-3; 11 bases match TRBD2. CDR1 and CDR2 (germline): MGHRA, YSYEKL. There are 16 residues in the CDR3. V lost 6 bases, J lost 5 bases, and 10 bases stayed unmatched. CDR3: CASRTILAGGGDTQYF. The CDR3 DNA reads TGCGCCAGCAGGACAATCCTAGCGGGAGGAGGAGATACGCAGTATTTT.

This clone has more than one count but fewer than ten. Other DNA sequences of this sample code for an identical CDR3. The V gene is TRBV30, the J gene TRBJ1-1, with D possibly being TRBD1 (5 bases). Germline V CDR1 and CDR2: GTSNPN, SVGIG (reference sequence). The length of the CDR3 is 14 residues. Trimming took 2 bases from V and 1 from J, leaving 11 bases between them. CDR3 DNA: TGTGCCTGGAGTCCGGGACCCGGGAACACTGAAGCTTTCTTT. This sequence encodes CAWSPGPGNTEAFF.

J is TRBJ1-1 and V is TRBV30, with a weak D call TRBD1 (5 bases). The CDR3 is 13 residues long. Germline values: CDR1 GTSNPN, CDR2 SVGIG (reference sequence). Trimming removed 2 bases at V and 2 bases at J, with 9 bases between. The DNA of the CDR3 is TGTGCCTGGAGTCGGGGCTCTAACACTGAAGCTTTCTTT. Translation gives CAWSRGSNTEAFF. Together with reference TRBV30 and TRBJ1-1, the CDR3 gives the full variable domain: SQTIHQWPATLVQPVGSPLSLECTVEGTSNPNLYWYRQAAGRGLQLLFYSVGIGQISSEVPQNLSASRPQDRQFILSSKKLLLSDSGFYLCAWSRGSNTEAFFGQGTRLTVV.

This clone occurred a few times. V is TRBV2 and J is TRBJ2-1, with TRBD1 as a possible D gene (6 bases). Per the germline V gene, CDR1 is SNHLY and CDR2 is FYNNEI. CDR3 length equals 15 residues. V was shortened by 7 bases and J by 5 bases, with 18 bases between the two germline ends. The CDR3 spells CASITLRDIDNEQFF. The DNA of the CDR3 is TGTGCCAGCATCACTCTCCGGGACATAGACAATGAGCAGTTCTTC.

In this sample, this clone turned up a few times. The chain couples TRBV28 to TRBJ2-3, with TRBD2 matching over 8 bases. V gave up 6 bases and J gave up 5 bases; unmatched junction bases: 13. The CDR3 is made up of 16 amino acids. The germline V gene has CDR1 MDHEN and CDR2 SYDVKM. CDR3 loop: CASSDPSAGVGDTQYF. The CDR3 DNA is TGTGCCAGCAGCGACCCGTCAGCGGGAGTGGGAGATACGCAGTATTTT.

The chain combines TRBV23-1 with TRBJ2-7; D possibly corresponds to TRBD2 (5 bases). TRBV23-1 is assigned to the ORF class and has an uncertain function. CDR3 length equals 15 residues. Trimming took off 6 bases at V and 3 bases at J, with 18 bases between the two ends. The chain's CDR3 is CASREERRKIYEQYF. CDR3 DNA sequence: TGCGCCAGCAGGGAGGAGCGGCGTAAGATCTACGAGCAGTACTTC.

This clone showed up just a few times. The V and J genes are TRBV29-1 and TRBJ1-2; D gene ambiguous. Germline V gene sequence: CDR1 SQVTM, CDR2 ANQGSEA. The CDR3 has 10 residues. Between the trimmed V and J ends, which lost 7 bases and 7 bases, there was a span of 10 bases. The CDR3 loop is CSGWFPGYTF. The CDR3 DNA reads as TGCAGCGGATGGTTCCCTGGCTACACCTTC.

This clone was seen only a few times. This chain links TRBV2 with TRBJ2-7, with 7 bases aligning to TRBD2. The CDR3 covers 12 residues. The V gene end was trimmed by 7 bases and the J gene end by 3 bases; junction bases not matched to a gene: 3. Germline V CDR1 and CDR2: SNHLY, FYNNEI. The CDR3 spells CASMGGGYEQYF. CDR3 bases: TGTGCCAGCATGGGCGGGGGCTACGAGCAGTACTTC.

This clone was seen a handful of times. In nucleotides, the CDR3 is TGTGCCTGGGACAGCTCTGGGGCCAACGTCCTGACTTTC. Its protein product is CAWDSSGANVLTF. The V call is TRBV30, the J call TRBJ2-6; a weak D match, TRBD1 (5 bases). Trimming pared 5 bases from V and 0 bases from J, leaving 5 bases between. Germline V lookup: CDR1 GTSNPN, CDR2 SVGIG (reference sequence). The CDR3 sequence is 13 residues long.

J is TRBJ2-1 and V is TRBV27, with no clear D. V was shortened by 8 bases and J by 7 bases, with 15 bases between the two germline ends. This CDR3 is built from 13 residues. Germline V gene lookup returns CDR1 MNHEY and CDR2 SMNVEV (reference sequence). The CDR3 coding sequence is TGTGCCAGCTTCTCCTATGGGTTGAATGAGCAGTTCTTC. This encodes CASFSYGLNEQFF.

The chain carries TRBV6-1 and TRBJ2-5; unclear D gene. Per the germline V gene, CDR1 is MNHNS and CDR2 is SASEGT. The CDR3 is made up of 15 amino acids. The V end lost 5 bases, the J end lost 2 bases, and 15 bases lay between the germline ends. The CDR3 sequence is CASSITSDPQETQYF. DNA for the CDR3: TGTGCCAGCAGTATCACCTCGGACCCACAAGAGACCCAGTACTTC.

This clone was seen a few times. The V call is TRBV19, the J call TRBJ2-7; possibly TRBD2 for D (5 bases). Germline values: CDR1 LNHDA, CDR2 SQIVND (reference sequence). Trimming removed 4 bases at V and 2 bases at J, with 15 bases between. This CDR3 is 15 amino acids long. Written as DNA, the CDR3 is TGTGCCAGTAGTACTACTGGACTCCTCCCCTACGAGCAGTACTTC. Translating gives CASSTTGLLPYEQYF.

This clone was seen more than once but under ten times. At the DNA level, this CDR3 is encoded by other sequences in the same sample as well. This chain connects TRBV12-5 to TRBJ2-3; no clear D. This CDR3 has 12 amino acids. Germline CDR1 reads LGHNT; CDR2 reads FRNRAP. V lost 6 bases and J 3 bases, leaving 7 bases between the germline ends. In DNA form, the CDR3 reads TGTGCTAGTGGAAGCACAACAGATACGCAGTATTTT. It translates to CASGSTTDTQYF.

V and J are TRBV2 and TRBJ1-6; D remains unclear. The CDR3 covers 12 residues. CDR1 SNHLY and CDR2 FYNNEI come from the germline V gene. Trimming removed 7 bases from V and 8 bases from J, with 9 bases in between. CDR3 nucleotides: TGTGCCAGCACGAGGGAGCATTCACCCCTCCACTTT. This encodes CASTREHSPLHF.

As to this clone: Within the sample, other DNA sequences also encode this same CDR3. This chain links TRBV5-4 with TRBJ2-1; the D is unclear. In germline, CDR1 is SGHNT, CDR2 YYREEE (reference sequence). The CDR3 length is 11 residues. Trimming removed 2 bases at V and 10 bases at J, with 7 bases between. CDR3 amino acids: CASSFQSEQFF. The CDR3 nucleotides read TGTGCCAGCAGCTTTCAGTCAGAGCAGTTCTTC.

V usage is TRBV28 and J usage is TRBJ2-7; D call uncertain. CDR3 length equals 12 residues. CDR1 and CDR2 (germline): MDHEN, SYDVKM. Deletions cut 4 bases from V and 3 bases from J, with 7 bases between. CDR3 DNA: TGTGCCAGCAGTTGGCGGTTCTACGAGCAGTACTTC. Amino acid sequence: CASSWRFYEQYF. The whole variable domain, filled in from reference TRBV28 and TRBJ2-7, reads DVKVTQSSRYLVKRTGEKVFLECVQDMDHENMFWYRQDPGLGLRLIYFSYDVKMKEKGDIPEGYSVSREKKERFSLILESASTNQTSMYLCASSWRFYEQYFGPGTRLTVT.

In this sample, this clone turned up a few times. V usage is TRBV4-1 and J usage is TRBJ2-7; 10 bases are a match to TRBD1. The CDR3 covers 15 residues. V dropped 4 bases and J dropped 5; count of bases not matched to a gene: 8. Germline V gene data show CDR1 as MGHRA and CDR2 as YSYEKL. The CDR3 region is CASSPGTGERHEQYF. The CDR3, as DNA: TGCGCCAGCAGCCCCGGGACAGGGGAACGGCACGAGCAGTACTTC.

This clone was counted only a few times. The genes are TRBV7-9 and TRBJ2-1, with 12 bases lining up with TRBD2. Germline values: CDR1 SEHNR, CDR2 FQNEAQ (reference sequence). V shed 4 bases, J shed 6 bases, and the junction held 7 bases outside the gene matches. The CDR3 is 16 residues long. CDR3 sequence reads: CASSSRPGLAGNEQFF. The DNA for the CDR3 is TGTGCCAGCAGCTCTCGGCCGGGACTAGCGGGCAATGAGCAGTTCTTC.

In its sample, this clone was seen a few times. The chain combines TRBV6-5 with TRBJ1-1; 9 nucleotides align to TRBD1. The CDR3 spans 13 residues. After removal of 5 bases from V and 6 bases from J, the junction contained 4 bases not matched to a gene. Germline CDR1 is MNHEY and CDR2 is SVGAGI. CDR3 residues: CASSPGDRAEAFF. The CDR3, as DNA: TGTGCCAGCAGTCCTGGGGACAGGGCTGAAGCTTTCTTT.

The chain combines TRBV2 with TRBJ1-4; the match to TRBD1 covers 8 bases. CDR3 length equals 14 residues. Germline V gene sequence: CDR1 SNHLY, CDR2 FYNNEI. Trimming took 3 bases from V and 7 from J; bases not matched to a gene: 4. This chain's CDR3 is CASSDRGRGEKLFF. The CDR3 DNA is TGTGCCAGCAGTGACAGGGGGCGAGGTGAAAAACTGTTTTTT. Based on the CDR3 plus reference TRBV2 and TRBJ1-4, the full variable domain is EPEVTQTPSHQVTQMGQEVILRCVPISNHLYFYWYRQILGQKVEFLVSFYNNEISEKSEIFDDQFSVERPDGSNFTLKIRSTKLEDSAMYFCASSDRGRGEKLFFGSGTQLSVL.